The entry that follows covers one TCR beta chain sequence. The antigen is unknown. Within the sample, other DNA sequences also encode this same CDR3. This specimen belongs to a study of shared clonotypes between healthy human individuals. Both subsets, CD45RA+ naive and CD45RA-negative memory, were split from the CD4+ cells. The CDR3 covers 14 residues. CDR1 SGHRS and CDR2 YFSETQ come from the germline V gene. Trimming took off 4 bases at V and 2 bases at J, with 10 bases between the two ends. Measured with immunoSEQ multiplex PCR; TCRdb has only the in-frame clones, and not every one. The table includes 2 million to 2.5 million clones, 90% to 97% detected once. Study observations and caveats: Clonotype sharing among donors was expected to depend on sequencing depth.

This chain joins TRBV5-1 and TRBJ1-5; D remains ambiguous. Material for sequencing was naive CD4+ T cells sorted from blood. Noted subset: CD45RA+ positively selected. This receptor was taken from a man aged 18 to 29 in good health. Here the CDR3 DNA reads TGCGCCAGCAGCCCCGACGGCGGCAATCAGCCCCAGCATTTT. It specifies CASSPDGGNQPQHF.